The source of this T cell receptor beta chain is a study of T cells in localized non-small cell lung cancer. Clones were sequenced by immunoSEQ multiplex PCR, and TCRdb holds only the in-frame ones, with some missing. The table has roughly 84,000 clones, around 90% seen once; the top ten hold 20% to 25%. There are 15 residues in the CDR3. CDR1 and CDR2 from the germline V gene are MDHEN and SYDVKM. Trimming at V came to 6 bases and at J to 6 bases, leaving 5 bases not matched to a gene. The V call is TRBV28, the J call TRBJ2-2; TRBD1 matches at 12 bases. The receptor was isolated from a woman aged 40-70 years with stage I squamous cell lung carcinoma. This specimen consisted of peripheral blood, obtained before any cancer treatment. CDR3 region: CASRPGQGASGELFF. The CDR3 DNA reads TGTGCCAGCAGGCCGGGACAGGGGGCTTCCGGGGAGCTGTTTTTT.